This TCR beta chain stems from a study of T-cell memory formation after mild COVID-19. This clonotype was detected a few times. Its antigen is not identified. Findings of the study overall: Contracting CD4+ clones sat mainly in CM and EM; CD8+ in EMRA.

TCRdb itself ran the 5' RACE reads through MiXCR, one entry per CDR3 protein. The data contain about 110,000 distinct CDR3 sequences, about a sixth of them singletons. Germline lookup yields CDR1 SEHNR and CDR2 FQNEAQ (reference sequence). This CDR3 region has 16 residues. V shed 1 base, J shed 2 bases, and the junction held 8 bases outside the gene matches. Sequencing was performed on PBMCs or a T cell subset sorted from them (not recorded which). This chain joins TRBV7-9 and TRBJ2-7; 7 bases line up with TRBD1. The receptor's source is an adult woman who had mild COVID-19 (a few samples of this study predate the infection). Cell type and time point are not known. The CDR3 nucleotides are TGTGCCAGCAGCTTAGGCCCAGACAGGGAGACCTACGAGCAGTACTTC. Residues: CASSLGPDRETYEQYF.